This T cell receptor beta chain was documented in a study of identical twins. Study-level findings and limits: Surplus twin overlap in beta out-of-frame sequences was less pronounced. Memory repertoires showed no such pattern, whereas abundant cord blood beta clonotypes carried fewer insertions.

Carrying unique molecular identifiers, the cDNA also gained a universal primer site through template switching. TCRdb analysed the 5' RACE reads with MiXCR anew, one entry per CDR3 protein. The profile shows around 250,000 distinct CDR3 sequences, more than 9.5% of them singletons. This clonotype came up a few times. Its antigen is unidentified. These data also featured in a second study, about yellow fever vaccine responses in identical twins.

The sequencing sample was made of memory (CD45RO+) T cells sorted from blood. This TCR was recovered from a woman younger than 30 in good health.

The CDR3 DNA is TGTGCCAGCAGTTATGAAGGGACAGCTTACAATGAGCAGTTCTTC. Translated, it gives CASSYEGTAYNEQFF. The chain links TRBV6-2 or TRBV6-3 to TRBJ2-1; 7 positions match TRBD1. Germline CDR1 MNHEY, CDR2 SVGEGT. V shed 3 bases, J shed 4 bases, and the junction held 6 bases outside the gene matches. The CDR3 runs 15 residues.